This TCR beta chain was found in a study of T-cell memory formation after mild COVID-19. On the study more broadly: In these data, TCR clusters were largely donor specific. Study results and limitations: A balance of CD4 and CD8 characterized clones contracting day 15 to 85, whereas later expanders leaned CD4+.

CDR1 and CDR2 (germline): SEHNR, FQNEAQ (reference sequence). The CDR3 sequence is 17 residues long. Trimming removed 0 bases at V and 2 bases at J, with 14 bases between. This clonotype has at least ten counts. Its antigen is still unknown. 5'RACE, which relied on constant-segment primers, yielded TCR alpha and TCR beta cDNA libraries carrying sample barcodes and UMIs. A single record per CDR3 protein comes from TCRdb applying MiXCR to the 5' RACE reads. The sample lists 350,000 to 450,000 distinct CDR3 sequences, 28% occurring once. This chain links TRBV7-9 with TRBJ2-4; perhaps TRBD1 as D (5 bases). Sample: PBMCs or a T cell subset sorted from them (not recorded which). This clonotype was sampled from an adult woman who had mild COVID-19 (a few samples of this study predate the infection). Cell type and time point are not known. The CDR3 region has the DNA TGTGCCAGCAGCTTAGCTTCAGGGCAAGTAACCAAAAACATTCAGTACTTC. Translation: CASSLASGQVTKNIQYF.